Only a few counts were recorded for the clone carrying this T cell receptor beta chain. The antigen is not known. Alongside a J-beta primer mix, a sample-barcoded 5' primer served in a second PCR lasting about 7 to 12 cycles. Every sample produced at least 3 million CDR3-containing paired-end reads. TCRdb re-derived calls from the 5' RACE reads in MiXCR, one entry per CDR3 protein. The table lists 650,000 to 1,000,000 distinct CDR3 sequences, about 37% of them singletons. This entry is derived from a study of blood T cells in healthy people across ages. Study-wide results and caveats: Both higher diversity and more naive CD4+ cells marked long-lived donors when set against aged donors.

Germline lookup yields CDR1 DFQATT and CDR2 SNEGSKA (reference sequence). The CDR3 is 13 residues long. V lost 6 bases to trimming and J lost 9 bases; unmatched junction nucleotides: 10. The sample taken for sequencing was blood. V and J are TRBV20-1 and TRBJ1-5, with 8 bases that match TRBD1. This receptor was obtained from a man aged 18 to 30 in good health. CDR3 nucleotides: TGCAGTGCCTACAGGGGGGGCCCTTGGCCCCAGCATTTT. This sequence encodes CSAYRGGPWPQHF.